This entry features one T cell receptor (beta chain) sequence. The data stem from a study of blood T cell repertoires in COVID-19. The repertoire was sequenced with immunoSEQ multiplex PCR; TCRdb's copy has only in-frame clones and lacks some. Of 140,000 or so clones listed, 84% are singletons. The V and J ends lost 3 bases and 5 bases, in that order; junction bases with no gene match: 7. The CDR3 is 16 amino acids. The germline gives CDR1 SGDLS, CDR2 YYNGEE. This clonotype originated in a woman in her 50s with acute COVID-19. This chain links TRBV9 with TRBJ2-5; 13 bases align to TRBD2. The source material was PBMCs or T cells enriched from blood (not recorded which). In nucleotides, the CDR3 is TGTGCCAGCAGCGGACTAGCGGGAGGTCCGGGGGAGACCCAGTACTTC. Translation gives CASSGLAGGPGETQYF.